The sequence of this TCR beta chain was determined in a study of chemoradiotherapy in HPV16-positive cancers (dated by TCRdb to 2022 to 2024). At the level of the whole study: Functional T-cell assays on cells from two HPV16-positive patients defined candidate HPV-specific T-cell clones and common TCR motifs. Whether T-cell immunity against the HPV oncoproteins E6 and E7 changes during chemoradiotherapy and whether survival is affected by this immunity were examined in the study. The candidate HPV-specific TCRs and motifs were then tracked in TCR repertoires from 86 patients with HPV-related cancers.

Details on this clone: Its antigen remains unidentified. No much larger clone is present one base from it, and per-base qualities are unavailable.

Library construction relied on the immunoSEQ multiplex PCR assay. TCRdb provides this immuneACCESS table in a form limited to in-frame rearrangements. Some clones are lacking; in checked studies, under half of them reflect an unresolved V gene, and why the rest are absent is not known. Present in this sample are a few thousand clones, roughly 87% of which were seen just once. The leading ten clones occupy 4.5% to 6% of the sample. Repertoires were sampled repeatedly over the course of chemoradiotherapy, so clonal expansion could be followed in the tumor microenvironment. The cysteine opens and the phenylalanine closes a CDR3 of 13 amino acids. Left in the record is the CDR3 DNA by itself, 39 bases read in frame from the first base. CDR1 and CDR2 are read off the germline V gene (reference sequence) as MNHEY and SMNVEV. Trimming takes 3 bases off V and 5 bases off J; junction bases not matched to a gene: 3.

Here is what the overall study found, with its caveats: Improved recurrence-free survival in HPV16-positive patients was associated with expansion of HPV-responsive T cells during chemoradiotherapy. The functional definition of HPV-specific T cells was derived from only two HPV16-positive patients, and the survival association was reported for HPV16-positive patients. Expansion of candidate HPV-specific clones and E7-related TCR motifs was observed in the tumor microenvironment during treatment, whereas no such expansion was observed for non-HPV-specific T cells.

The TCR sequence derives from a human donor with HPV-associated anogenital cancer. Here the chain combines TRBV27 and TRBJ1-1; 7 nucleotides in the junction match TRBD1. Sequences were derived from tumor tissue, sampled from a patient who underwent chemoradiotherapy. The nucleotides read TGTGCCAGCAGTTTGACAGGGCGAACTGAAGCTTTCTTT. Its protein reads: CASSLTGRTEAFF.